A selection of T cell receptor beta chains follows, all from one sample in a study of early T cells in non-severe SARS-CoV-2 infection. TCRdb re-called the 5' RACE reads with MiXCR, one entry per CDR3 protein. The sample lists roughly 20,000 distinct CDR3 sequences; around 3.5% were seen once. The specimen sequenced was whole blood. These receptor sequences come from an adult who was a healthcare worker with PCR-confirmed SARS-CoV-2 infection or an uninfected control (not recorded which). The CDR3 runs from the conserved cysteine through the conserved F or W. D genes are given only for firm matches. Size values are once, few and many counts, or a class for expanded clones, and some rows have none.

V	size	J	D	DNA	CDR3
TRBV12-3/TRBV12-4	NA	TRBJ2-2	NA	TGTGCCAGCAGTTTGAGGGGGACCGGGGAGCTGTTTTTT	CASSLRGTGELFF
TRBV9	many	TRBJ2-2	TRBD2	TGTGCCAGCAGCGTAACTAGCGGGAGCCCCGACACCGGGGAGCTGTTTTTT	CASSVTSGSPDTGELFF
TRBV24-1	many	TRBJ2-1	TRBD2	TGTGCCACCGCGGGGGGCGCCTGGAATGAGCAGTTCTTC	CATAGGAWNEQFF
TRBV20-1	medium-sized	TRBJ2-4	TRBD2	TGCAGTGCTCCACCCCTTGGTGGCGGGGGGACAAAAAACATTCAGTACTTC	CSAPPLGGGGTKNIQYF
TRBV7-2	many	TRBJ1-4	NA	TGTGCCAGCAGCTATTCCACAGGGCTTAATGAAAAACTGTTTTTT	CASSYSTGLNEKLFF
TRBV5-1	NA	TRBJ2-3	NA	TGCGCCAGCAGCTTTGAGAGAGACACAGATACGCAGTATTTT	CASSFERDTDTQYF
TRBV5-1	many	TRBJ2-5	TRBD1	TGCGCCAGCAGCTTGGTGGGACAGGGATCAGAGACCCAGTACTTC	CASSLVGQGSETQYF
TRBV6-6	many	TRBJ1-2	NA	TGTGCCAGCAGTTCCAGGGGAGCTAACTATGGCTACACCTTC	CASSSRGANYGYTF
TRBV3-1	medium-sized	TRBJ1-6	NA	TGTGCCAGCAGCCAAGGGAGTTCACCCCTCCACTTT	CASSQGSSPLHF
TRBV28	NA	TRBJ2-7	NA	TGTGCCAGCAATCCGACAGGCCCACCATACGAGCAGTACTTC	CASNPTGPPYEQYF
TRBV5-1	many	TRBJ2-5	TRBD1	TGCGCCAGCAGCTTGGGCCAAAGGGGGCTGGGGCAAGAGACCCAGTACTTC	CASSLGQRGLGQETQYF
TRBV6-2/TRBV6-3	medium-sized	TRBJ2-1	NA	TGTGCCAGCAGTTTAGCGGTGGCGAATGAGCAGTTCTTC	CASSLAVANEQFF
TRBV11-3	many	TRBJ1-5	NA	TGTGCCAGCAGCTTGGGGGCCGGTTCGAATCAGCCCCAGCATTTT	CASSLGAGSNQPQHF
TRBV19	many	TRBJ1-5	NA	TGTGCCAGTAGTACCGGAGACAGGTTGGATCAGCCCCAGCATTTT	CASSTGDRLDQPQHF
TRBV18	NA	TRBJ2-5	NA	TGTGCCAGCTCCTCGACGGCGCCCGAGACCCAGTACTTC	CASSSTAPETQYF
TRBV7-9	many	TRBJ1-2	NA	TGTGCCAGCAGCTCGACAGGCTCTACTAACTATGGCTACACCTTC	CASSSTGSTNYGYTF
TRBV28	NA	TRBJ2-7	NA	TGTGCCAGCAGCCCAGGGTTTTCCTACGAGCAGTACTTC	CASSPGFSYEQYF
TRBV12-3/TRBV12-4	many	TRBJ2-7	NA	TGTGCCAGCAGTCGAGGCGGCAGTTACTACGAGCAGTACTTC	CASSRGGSYYEQYF
TRBV20-1	many	TRBJ1-4	NA	TGCAGTGCTAGGGCAACTAATGAAAAACTGTTTTTT	CSARATNEKLFF
TRBV29-1	many	TRBJ2-7	TRBD1	TGCAGCGTTGAGGGGGACAGGGCAACCTACGAGCAGTACTTC	CSVEGDRATYEQYF
TRBV27	many	TRBJ2-3	NA	TGTGCCAGCAGTTTTAGCACAGATACGCAGTATTTT	CASSFSTDTQYF
TRBV29-1	many	TRBJ1-2	TRBD1	TGCAGCGTGACAGGGGGCGGCTACACCTTC	CSVTGGGYTF
TRBV11-3	many	TRBJ2-3	NA	TGTGCCAGCAGCGGGGAGGTGGGCCCTCAGGATACGCAGTATTTT	CASSGEVGPQDTQYF
TRBV6-5	medium-sized	TRBJ1-2	NA	TGTGCCAGCGGACTTGGGACGGTCTATGGCTACACCTTC	CASGLGTVYGYTF
TRBV3-1	many	TRBJ2-1	TRBD1	TGTGCCAGCAGCCATCCGGACAGGGCGCAGTTCTTC	CASSHPDRAQFF
TRBV7-8	NA	TRBJ2-7	TRBD2	TGTGCCAGCAGCGCCCAAGTCGGGAGGGCCCTCTACGAGCAGTACTTC	CASSAQVGRALYEQYF
TRBV10-3	many	TRBJ2-3	TRBD2	TGTGCCATCAGTGAGACTAGCGGGACAGATACGCAGTATTTT	CAISETSGTDTQYF
TRBV7-9	NA	TRBJ2-3	TRBD2	TGTGCCAGCAGCTTAGCCTTAGCGGGGGTGAGGACAGATACGCAGTATTTT	CASSLALAGVRTDTQYF
TRBV30	many	TRBJ1-1	TRBD1	TGTGCCTGGACGGGACAGGGATACACTGAAGCTTTCTTT	CAWTGQGYTEAFF
TRBV29-1	many	TRBJ2-6	NA	TGCAGCGTCGTTCAGGGAACCGGCTCTGGGGCCAACGTCCTGACTTTC	CSVVQGTGSGANVLTF
TRBV5-1	many	TRBJ1-2	TRBD1	TGCGCCAGCAGCCAGGACAGGGCCTATGGCTACACCTTC	CASSQDRAYGYTF
TRBV5-1	many	TRBJ1-2	NA	TGCGCCAGCAGCTTAGTGAACAGGGCCCAACAGGATGGCTACACCTTC	CASSLVNRAQQDGYTF
TRBV7-3	few	TRBJ2-7	NA	TGTGCCAGCAGCTTAGCATCGGTAGGGAGCGAGCAGTACTTC	CASSLASVGSEQYF
TRBV11-2	medium-sized	TRBJ2-6	NA	TGTGCCAGCAGCTTGCTCTCTGGGGCCAACGTCCTGACTTTC	CASSLLSGANVLTF
TRBV7-2	medium-sized	TRBJ2-2	NA	TGTGCCAGCAGCTATTCAACCGGTAGCACCGGGGAGCTGTTTTTT	CASSYSTGSTGELFF
TRBV27	many	TRBJ2-3	TRBD2	TGTGCCAGCAGTTACCGATTGACTAGCGGGAGAGGAGATACGCAGTATTTT	CASSYRLTSGRGDTQYF
TRBV12-5	medium-sized	TRBJ1-2	NA	TGTGCTAGTGGTTTGGTACTTTCAGGAGAGGGCGTGTATGGCTACACCTTC	CASGLVLSGEGVYGYTF
TRBV15	many	TRBJ2-5	NA	TGTGCCACCAGCAGGGGCCGGGACACCCAAGAGACCCAGTACTTC	CATSRGRDTQETQYF
TRBV5-4	many	TRBJ2-4	NA	TGTGCCAGCAGCTTCGGACACCTAGCCAAAAACATTCAGTACTTC	CASSFGHLAKNIQYF
TRBV29-1	many	TRBJ1-1	NA	TGCAGCGGGAGGCCCAGCGCATACACTGAAGCTTTCTTT	CSGRPSAYTEAFF
TRBV20-1	many	TRBJ2-5	NA	TGCAGTGCTAGAGATTTCGTGCAGCAAGAGACCCAGTACTTC	CSARDFVQQETQYF
TRBV6-1	few	TRBJ2-1	NA	TGTGCCAGCAGTGAAACTCCGGGACTTCCGAATGAGCAGTTCTTC	CASSETPGLPNEQFF